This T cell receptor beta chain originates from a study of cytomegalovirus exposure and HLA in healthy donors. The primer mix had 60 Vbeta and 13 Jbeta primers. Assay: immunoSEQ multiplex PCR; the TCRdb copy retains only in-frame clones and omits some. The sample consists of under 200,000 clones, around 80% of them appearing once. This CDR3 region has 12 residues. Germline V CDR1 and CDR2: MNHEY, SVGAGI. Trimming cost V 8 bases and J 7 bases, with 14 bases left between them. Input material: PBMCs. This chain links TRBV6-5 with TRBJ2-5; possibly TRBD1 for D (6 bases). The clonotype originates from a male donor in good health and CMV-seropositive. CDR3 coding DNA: TGTGCCAGCCACAGGGCGGTTGGGACCCAGTACTTC. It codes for CASHRAVGTQYF.